This T cell receptor beta chain originates from a study of T-cell reconstitution after alpha-beta-depleted transplantation in children. Points from the study as a whole: Counts and diversity of T cells one year after transplant came mostly from newly produced T cells. Expanded graft clones numbering several hundred reportedly gave rise to alpha-beta T cells about two months after transplant.

A remark on this clonotype: Its antigen is currently unknown.

Unique molecular identifiers were incorporated during preparation of the TCRbeta library. TCRdb independently ran MiXCR on the PCR reads; one entry per CDR3 protein. This sample yields about 830,000 distinct CDR3 sequences, of which about 16% are seen a single time; 5% belongs to the top ten. The sequencing here drew on PBMCs, mostly from graft donor cells, taken 360 days after TCRalphabeta/CD19-depleted stem cell transplant. The sequence came from a male patient younger than 18 who had a stem cell transplant for acute lymphoblastic leukemia, so the T cells may come from the graft donor.

The CDR3 sequence: CASSPGQGEGYTF. The CDR3 coding sequence is TGTGCCAGCAGCCCCGGACAGGGTGAGGGCTACACCTTC. The chain couples TRBV7-9 to TRBJ1-2, with 8 bases identical to TRBD1. The CDR3 consists of 13 residues. Germline lookup yields CDR1 SEHNR and CDR2 FQNEAQ (reference sequence). Trimming cost V 5 bases and J 8 bases; bases outside gene matches: 7.